Presented here are 19 T cell receptor beta chains from one specimen sequenced in a study of metastatic and nonmetastatic thyroid tumors. TCRdb re-called clones from the PCR reads using MiXCR. Of roughly 10,000 clones detected, about 20% appear once; the ten largest clones hold 17%. All patients were untreated before thyroid surgery. The sequenced material came from adjacent normal tissue. The receptors were sampled from a female donor with papillary thyroid cancer or a benign thyroid nodule (not recorded which). Some clones in this sample may be carry-over from other donors' samples.

V is TRBV27 and J is TRBJ1-2; D is perhaps TRBD1 (5 bases). This CDR3 region has 13 residues. Per the germline V gene, CDR1 is MNHEY and CDR2 is SMNVEV (reference sequence). V lost 6 bases and J lost 7, with 15 bases in between. CDR3 coding DNA: TGTGCCAGCAGGGTAACAGGTGGCTTTGGCTACACCTTC. As protein: CASRVTGGFGYTF.

The V and J genes are TRBV4-1 and TRBJ1-4; 9 bases are a match to TRBD1. Germline assignment: CDR1 MGHRA and CDR2 YSYEKL. The CDR3 consists of 16 residues. J lost 2 bases, V lost 3 bases, and 4 bases had no gene match. CDR3 loop: CASSQTGGFTNEKLFF. The CDR3 nucleotides read TGCGCCAGCAGCCAGACAGGGGGGTTTACTAATGAAAAACTGTTTTTT.

This sequence joins TRBV11-2 and TRBJ2-3; TRBD2 matches at 8 bases. The CDR3 loop spans 15 amino acids. Germline V gene lookup returns CDR1 SGHAT and CDR2 FQNNGV. V lost 4 bases to trimming and J lost 1 base; unmatched junction nucleotides: 4. The CDR3 nucleotides are TGTGCCAGCAGCTGGAGCGGGAGAGGCACAGATACGCAGTATTTT. The encoded protein is CASSWSGRGTDTQYF.

The chain couples TRBV7-3 to TRBJ2-1, with D maybe TRBD1 (5 bases). This CDR3 region has 18 residues. CDR1 is SGHTA and CDR2 is FQGTGA in the germline V gene. Trimming shortened V by 1 base and J by 3 bases, and 19 bases separated the two germline ends. CDR3 sequence: CASSLSCSEDSNYNEQFF. CDR3 sequence (DNA): TGTGCCAGCAGCTTAAGTTGTTCCGAAGACAGCAACTACAATGAGCAGTTCTTC.

This chain uses TRBV7-9 with TRBJ2-2; D not certain. V lost 1 base, J lost 1 base, and 4 bases lay in between. Looked up from germline, CDR1 is SEHNR and CDR2 is FQNEAQ (reference sequence). There are 14 residues in the CDR3. The CDR3 sequence is CASSLGQNTGELFF. CDR3 nucleotides: TGTGCCAGCAGCTTAGGACAGAACACCGGGGAGCTGTTTTTT.

This chain uses TRBV6-1 with TRBJ2-1, with TRBD2 matching 16 bases. V was clipped by 6 bases and J by 14 bases; unmatched bases: 7. The CDR3 runs to 14 residues. Germline V gene sequence: CDR1 MNHNS, CDR2 SASEGT. CDR3 residues: CASRVGTSGRAEFF. In DNA, the CDR3 is TGTGCCAGCAGGGTCGGGACTAGCGGGAGGGCCGAGTTCTTC.

The chain has TRBV6-1 and TRBJ2-1; TRBD1 might be the D (5 bases). Germline CDR1 MNHNS, CDR2 SASEGT. Trimming pared 7 bases from V and 1 base from J, leaving 8 bases between. The CDR3 runs to 13 residues. The CDR3 sequence: CASTAGSYNEQFF. CDR3 DNA: TGTGCCAGCACTGCAGGGTCCTACAATGAGCAGTTCTTC.

The chain joins TRBV7-6 to TRBJ2-5; D gene ambiguous. Per germline, CDR1 SGHVS and CDR2 FNYEAQ. The CDR3 is made up of 18 amino acids. For the CDR3, the DNA is TGTTTCAGCAGCTTTGTCCCGGACGGCAGGAGAGTCCAAGAGACCCAGTACTTC. Translating gives CFSSFVPDGRRVQETQYF.

The chain links TRBV11-2 to TRBJ1-1; D remains unclear. Trimming pared 6 bases from V and 5 bases from J, leaving 16 bases between. The CDR3 length is 14 residues. CDR1 is SGHAT, CDR2 FQNNGV, per germline. DNA of the CDR3: TGTGCCAGCAGACCACACACAGAGAGGACTGAAGCTTTCTTT. It translates to CASRPHTERTEAFF.

This clone appeared many times. This same CDR3 is encoded by further DNA sequences in the sample. The V gene is TRBV9, the J gene TRBJ2-3; maybe TRBD2 (6 bases). The CDR3 extends over 13 amino acids. Deletions cut 4 bases from V and 5 bases from J, with 11 bases between. Germline loops: CDR1 SGDLS, CDR2 YYNGEE. The CDR3 here is CASSIHGGDTQYF. The CDR3 DNA follows: TGTGCCAGCAGCATCCACGGGGGAGATACGCAGTATTTT.

In its sample, this clone is medium-sized (0.01 to 0.1%). V and J are TRBV5-1 and TRBJ1-6; D is undetermined. The CDR3 has 15 amino acids. V was trimmed by 0 bases and J by 7 bases, leaving 11 bases between them. Germline V gene sequence: CDR1 SGHRS, CDR2 YFSETQ. The CDR3 region has the DNA TGCGCCAGCAGCTTGGGAGGGTCGGGGAATTCACCCCTCCACTTT. Its protein product is CASSLGGSGNSPLHF.

The table lists this clone with many counts. The chain recombines TRBV7-8 with TRBJ2-2, with 8 bases aligning to TRBD2. Germline loops: CDR1 SGHVS, CDR2 FQNEAQ. This CDR3 spans 16 amino acids. V was pared by 0 bases and J by 4 bases, with 4 bases of the junction left unmatched. In DNA, the CDR3 is TGTGCCAGCAGCTTAGCGGCGGGGGGCCTCACCGGGGAGCTGTTTTTT. Its translation: CASSLAAGGLTGELFF.

The table lists this clone with a count of one. The rearrangement links TRBV30 to TRBJ1-2, with TRBD1 identical over 7 bases. The ends lost 2 bases at V and 4 bases at J; junction bases unmatched: 10. Germline V gene data show CDR1 as GTSNPN and CDR2 as SVGIG (reference sequence). The CDR3 loop spans 15 amino acids. CDR3: CAWSPLGGSRYGYTF. The CDR3 nucleotides are TGTGCCTGGAGTCCATTAGGGGGCTCTCGCTATGGCTACACCTTC.

This chain uses TRBV6-1 with TRBJ2-3; D ambiguous. V was shortened by 8 bases and J by 8 bases, with 23 bases between the two germline ends. The germline V gene has CDR1 MNHNS and CDR2 SASEGT. This CDR3 is 15 amino acids long. CDR3 DNA: TGTGCCAGCGCCTGGTGGGCCAACAGTAGAGGTACGCAGTATTTT. It specifies CASAWWANSRGTQYF.

By proportion, this clone is medium-sized (0.01 to 0.1%). V is TRBV11-3 and J is TRBJ2-3; maybe TRBD2 (5 bases). V was shortened by 4 bases and J by 2 bases, with 10 bases between the two germline ends. The CDR3 extends over 14 amino acids. CDR1 is SGHNT and CDR2 is YENEEA in the germline V gene. The CDR3 sequence: CASSSEGSTDTQYF. CDR3 in DNA: TGTGCCAGCAGCTCAGAGGGATCCACAGATACGCAGTATTTT.

This clone counts as medium-sized. The rearrangement uses TRBV7-8 and TRBJ2-7; possible D gene TRBD2, 7 bases. This CDR3 is 15 amino acids long. Trimming pared 5 bases from V and 0 bases from J, leaving 14 bases between. From germline, CDR1 is SGHVS and CDR2 FQNEAQ. The CDR3: CASSPFRGGSYEQYF. For the CDR3, the DNA is TGTGCCAGCAGCCCTTTTAGGGGGGGCTCCTACGAGCAGTACTTC.

The V and J genes are TRBV24-1 and TRBJ2-2, with a weak D call TRBD1 (5 bases). The CDR3 loop spans 20 amino acids. The germline gives CDR1 KGHDR, CDR2 SFDVKD. Trimming pared 2 bases from V and 2 bases from J, leaving 23 bases between. The CDR3 sequence: CATSDSSVAGYIPNTGELFF. CDR3 nucleotide sequence: TGTGCCACCAGTGATTCATCAGTCGCAGGGTATATACCCAACACCGGGGAGCTGTTTTTT.

This chain uses TRBV28 with TRBJ1-4; D gene uncertain. The V end lost 5 bases, the J end lost 0 bases, and 13 bases lay between the germline ends. The CDR3 totals 16 residues. Per the germline V gene, CDR1 is MDHEN and CDR2 is SYDVKM. DNA for the CDR3: TGTGCCAGCAGTCCTAAACGAAAGGCAACTAATGAAAAACTGTTTTTT. It yields the protein CASSPKRKATNEKLFF.

Notes on this clone: Mismatch with germline at one junction end may stem from a read error. This sequence joins TRBV6-5 and TRBJ1-1; TRBD1 might be the D (6 bases). The CDR3 sequence is 13 residues long. CDR1 MNHEY and CDR2 SVGAGI come from the germline V gene. CDR3 in DNA: TGTGCCACCAGTTTCGGGGGGCGCGAGGAAGCTTTCTTT. It translates to CATSFGGREEAFF.